The clone carrying this TCR beta chain came up a few times. The data stem from a study of T cell repertoires in cytomegalovirus infection. V lost 5 bases and J 6 bases, leaving 16 bases between the germline ends. This CDR3 has 14 amino acids. Germline lookup yields CDR1 SGHTA and CDR2 FQGNSA. Using its own MiXCR run on the reads, TCRdb lists one record per CDR3 protein. The sample records a few hundred thousand distinct CDR3 sequences, approximately 9.5% being singletons. The chain recombines TRBV7-2 with TRBJ1-2, with no clear D. The material sequenced was PBMCs. The clonotype was recovered from a human donor in good health (CMV status not recorded). Some clones in this sample may be carry-over from other donors' samples. The CDR3: CASSIQPFLDGYTF. In nucleotides, the CDR3 is TGTGCCAGCAGCATTCAACCCTTTTTGGATGGCTACACCTTC.